This TCR beta chain was captured in a study of blood T cell repertoires in COVID-19 (TCRdb year 2020). Study-level background: Samples covering the acute and convalescent phases of COVID-19 were provided by collaborators in the United States, Italy and Spain. The prospective study material was composed of cDNA or gDNA derived from T cells, B-cell-depleted T cells, or PBMCs. The dataset comprised deeply sampled blood TCRbeta repertoires from subjects exposed to, actively infected with, or recovered from COVID-19. The repertoires were made available in a free public database intended to serve as a resource for research on the immune response to SARS-CoV-2. The samples were drawn from the first 160 participants of the ongoing ImmuneRACE study and from roughly 1,300 subjects provided by 6 global collaborators. Nearly every sample came with metadata listing a de-identified subject ID, COVID-19 status, age in years and sex. HLA class I and class II types, where available, came from metadata supplied by the sample provider rather than from assay-based typing. What the study reported, not specific to this receptor: The quantity of clinical and demographic metadata differed by source and by participant and was supplied without curation.

Of note for this clone: There is no known antigen for this receptor. Per-base quality was not reported, and no clone a single base away is much larger than it.

In the prospective study, participants were about 18 to 100 years old, resided in 24 geographic areas of the United States, and were enrolled through a virtual design. In the prospective study, cohorts were assigned on the basis of participant-reported clinical history obtained from a screening survey and a study questionnaire. Recovered participants in ImmuneRACE Cohort 3 were defined as having two consecutive negative NP/OP PCR tests, clearance from a healthcare professional, or resolution of symptoms. Mobile phlebotomists in the prospective study collected whole blood, serum and a nasopharyngeal or oropharyngeal swab from every participant. Participants in the prospective study had the option to provide additional blood draws and questionnaires over a roughly 2-month period. Before DNA extraction, prospective study blood samples were shipped either frozen or at room temperature. The immunoSEQ Assay, a bias-controlled multiplex PCR, was used to amplify TCRbeta CDR3 regions from genomic DNA. Concerning the study's data processing: The number of nucleated cells in each sample was estimated by amplification of reference gene primers within the assay. To quantify the absolute abundance of each unique TCRbeta CDR3 rearrangement, sequence reads were collapsed and filtered. Productive Simpson clonality was computed per sample as the square root of Simpson's diversity index over productive rearrangements. The immuneACCESS repertoire file appears here via TCRdb, limited to in-frame rearrangements. These files lack a portion of the clones; in checked studies, under half of the deficit traces to unresolved V genes, and the cause of the others is not known. That table is the source of V, J and clone size, and D and trimming were worked out from the DNA. A total of roughly 180,000 clones appear in this sample, roughly 88% of them only once. 10% to 15% of the sample is held by the ten biggest clonotypes.

This receptor was taken from a woman aged 55 to 70 who had recovered from COVID-19. Input material: PBMCs or T cells enriched from blood (not recorded which).

The DNA sequence is as follows: TGTGCCAGCAGCCTTTGGGACAGCAATTCGTCCCTCCACTTT. Translated, this gives CASSLWDSNSSLHF. Here the chain combines TRBV28 and TRBJ1-6; 7 of the junction bases match TRBD1. CDR1 is given as MDHEN and CDR2 as SYDVKM, both from the germline V gene. V is cut back by 6 bases and J by 14 bases, with 13 bases in the junction unmatched. The CDR3 covers 14 residues, taking in both the cysteine and the phenylalanine. The retained sequence is limited to the CDR3, 42 bases, with the frame set at the first base.